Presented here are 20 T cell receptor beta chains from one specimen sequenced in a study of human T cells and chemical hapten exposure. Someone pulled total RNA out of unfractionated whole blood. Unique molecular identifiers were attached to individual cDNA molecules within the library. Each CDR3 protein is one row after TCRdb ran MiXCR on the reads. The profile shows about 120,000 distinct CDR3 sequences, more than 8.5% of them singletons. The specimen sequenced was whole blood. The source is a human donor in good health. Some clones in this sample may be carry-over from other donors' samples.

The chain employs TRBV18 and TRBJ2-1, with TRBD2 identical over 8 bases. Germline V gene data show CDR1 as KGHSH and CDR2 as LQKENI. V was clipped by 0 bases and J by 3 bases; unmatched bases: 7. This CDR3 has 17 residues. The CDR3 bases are TGTGCCAGCTCACCACCGGTCGGTAGCGGGGTCTACAATGAGCAGTTCTTC. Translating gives CASSPPVGSGVYNEQFF.

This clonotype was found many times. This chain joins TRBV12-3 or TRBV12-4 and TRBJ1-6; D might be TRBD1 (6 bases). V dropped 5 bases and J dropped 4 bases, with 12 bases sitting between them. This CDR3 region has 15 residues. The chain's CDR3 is CASSGGGRYNSPLHF. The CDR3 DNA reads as TGTGCCAGCAGTGGAGGGGGGCGATATAATTCACCCCTCCACTTT.

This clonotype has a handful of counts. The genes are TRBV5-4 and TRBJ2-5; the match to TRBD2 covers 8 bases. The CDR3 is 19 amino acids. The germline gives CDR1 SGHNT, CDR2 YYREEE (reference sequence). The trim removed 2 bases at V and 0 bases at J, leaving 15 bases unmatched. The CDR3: CASSFGTSMTTTYQETQYF. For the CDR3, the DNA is TGTGCCAGCAGCTTTGGGACTAGTATGACAACCACGTACCAAGAGACCCAGTACTTC.

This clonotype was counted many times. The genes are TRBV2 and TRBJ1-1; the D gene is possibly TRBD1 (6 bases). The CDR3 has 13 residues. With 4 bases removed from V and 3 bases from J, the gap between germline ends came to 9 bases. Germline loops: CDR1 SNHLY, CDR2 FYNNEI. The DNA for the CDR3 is TGTGCCAGCAGTGTAAACAGGGACACTGAAGCTTTCTTT. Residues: CASSVNRDTEAFF.

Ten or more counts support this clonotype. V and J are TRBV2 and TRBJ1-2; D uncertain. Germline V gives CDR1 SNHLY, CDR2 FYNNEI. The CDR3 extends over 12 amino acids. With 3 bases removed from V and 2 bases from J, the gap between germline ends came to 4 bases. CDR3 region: CASSEDNYGYTF. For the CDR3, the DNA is TGTGCCAGCAGTGAGGACAACTATGGCTACACCTTC.

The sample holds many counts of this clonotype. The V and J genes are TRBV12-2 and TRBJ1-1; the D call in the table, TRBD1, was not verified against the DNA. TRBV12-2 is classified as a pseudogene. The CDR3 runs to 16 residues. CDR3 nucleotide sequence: TGTGCAAGTCGCTTGCCGGGACAGGGCATGAATACTGAAGCTTTCTTT. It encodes CASRLPGQGMNTEAFF.

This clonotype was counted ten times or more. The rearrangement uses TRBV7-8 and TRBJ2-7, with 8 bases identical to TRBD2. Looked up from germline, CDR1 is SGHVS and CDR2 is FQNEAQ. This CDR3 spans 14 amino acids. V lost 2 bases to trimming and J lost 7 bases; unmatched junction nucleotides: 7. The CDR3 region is CASSLSRTSREQYF. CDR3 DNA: TGTGCCAGCAGCTTAAGTCGGACTAGCAGGGAGCAGTACTTC.

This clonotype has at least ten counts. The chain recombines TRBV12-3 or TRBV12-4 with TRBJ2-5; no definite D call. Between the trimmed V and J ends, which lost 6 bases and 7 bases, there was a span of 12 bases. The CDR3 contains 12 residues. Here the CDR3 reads CASRGSFVTQYF. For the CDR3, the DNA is TGTGCCAGCAGGGGGTCATTCGTGACCCAGTACTTC.

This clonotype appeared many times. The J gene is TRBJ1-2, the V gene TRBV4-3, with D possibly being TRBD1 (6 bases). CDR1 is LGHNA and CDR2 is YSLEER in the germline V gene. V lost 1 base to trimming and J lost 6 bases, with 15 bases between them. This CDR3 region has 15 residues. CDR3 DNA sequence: TGCGCCAGCAGCCAAGTACTACAGGGAAGCGATGGCTACACCTTC. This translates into CASSQVLQGSDGYTF.

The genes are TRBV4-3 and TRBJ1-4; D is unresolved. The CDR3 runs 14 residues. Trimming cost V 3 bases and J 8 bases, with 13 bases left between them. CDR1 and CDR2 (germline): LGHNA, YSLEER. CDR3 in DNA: TGCGCCAGCAGCCAGGACGGCGACCGGGAAAAACTGTTTTTT. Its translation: CASSQDGDREKLFF.

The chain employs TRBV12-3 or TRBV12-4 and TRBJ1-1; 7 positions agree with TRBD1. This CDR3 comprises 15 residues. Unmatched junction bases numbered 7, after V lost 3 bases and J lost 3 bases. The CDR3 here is CASSFPTGWDTEAFF. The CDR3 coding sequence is TGTGCCAGCAGTTTCCCGACAGGGTGGGACACTGAAGCTTTCTTT.

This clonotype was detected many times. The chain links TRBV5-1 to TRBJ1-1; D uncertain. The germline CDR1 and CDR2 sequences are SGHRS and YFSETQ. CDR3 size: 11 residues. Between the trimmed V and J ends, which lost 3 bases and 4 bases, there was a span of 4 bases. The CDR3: CASSYGTEAFF. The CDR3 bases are TGCGCCAGCAGCTATGGCACTGAAGCTTTCTTT.

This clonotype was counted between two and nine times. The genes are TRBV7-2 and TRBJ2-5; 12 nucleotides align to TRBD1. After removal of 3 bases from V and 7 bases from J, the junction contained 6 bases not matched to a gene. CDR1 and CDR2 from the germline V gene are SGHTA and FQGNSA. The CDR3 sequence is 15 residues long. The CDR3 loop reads CASSLGQGAEATQYF. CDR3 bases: TGTGCCAGCAGCTTGGGACAGGGGGCGGAGGCGACCCAGTACTTC. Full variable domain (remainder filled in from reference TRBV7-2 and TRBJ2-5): GAGVSQSPSNKVTEKGKDVELRCDPISGHTALYWYRQSLGQGLEFLIYFQGNSAPDKSGLPSDRFSAERTGGSVSTLTIQRTQQEDSAVYLCASSLGQGAEATQYFGPGTRLLVL.

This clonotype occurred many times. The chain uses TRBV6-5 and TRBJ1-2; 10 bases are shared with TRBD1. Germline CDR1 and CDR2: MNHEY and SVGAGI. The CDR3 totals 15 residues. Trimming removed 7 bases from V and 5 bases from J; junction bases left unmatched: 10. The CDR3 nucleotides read TGTGCCAGCAAAGGACAGGGGGATAGGTATTATGGCTACACCTTC. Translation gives CASKGQGDRYYGYTF.

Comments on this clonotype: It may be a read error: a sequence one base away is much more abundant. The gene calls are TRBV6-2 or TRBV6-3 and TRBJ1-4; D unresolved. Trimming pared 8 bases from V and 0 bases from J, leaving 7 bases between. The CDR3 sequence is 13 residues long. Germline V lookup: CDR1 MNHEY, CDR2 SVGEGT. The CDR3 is CASRIATNEKLFF. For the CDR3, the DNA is TGTGCCAGCCGGATAGCAACTAATGAAAAACTGTTTTTT.

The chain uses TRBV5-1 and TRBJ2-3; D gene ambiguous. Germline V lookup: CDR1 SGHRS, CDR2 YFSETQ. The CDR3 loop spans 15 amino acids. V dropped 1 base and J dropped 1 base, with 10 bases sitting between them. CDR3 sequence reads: CASSLTSRGTDTQYF. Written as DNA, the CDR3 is TGCGCCAGCAGCTTGACCAGCAGAGGCACAGATACGCAGTATTTT.

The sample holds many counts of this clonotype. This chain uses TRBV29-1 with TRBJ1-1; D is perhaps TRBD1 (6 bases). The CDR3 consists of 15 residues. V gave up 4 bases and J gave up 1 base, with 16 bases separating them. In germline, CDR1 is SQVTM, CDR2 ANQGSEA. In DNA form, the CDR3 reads TGCAGCGTTGGAATGTTTGAGACAGGGAACACTGAAGCTTTCTTT. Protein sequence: CSVGMFETGNTEAFF.

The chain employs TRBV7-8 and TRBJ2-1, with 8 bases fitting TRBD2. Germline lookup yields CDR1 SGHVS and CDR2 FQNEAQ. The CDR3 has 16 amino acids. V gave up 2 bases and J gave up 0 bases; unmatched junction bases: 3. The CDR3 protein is CASSLLAGFSYNEQFF. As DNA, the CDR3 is TGTGCCAGCAGCTTACTAGCGGGTTTCTCCTACAATGAGCAGTTCTTC.

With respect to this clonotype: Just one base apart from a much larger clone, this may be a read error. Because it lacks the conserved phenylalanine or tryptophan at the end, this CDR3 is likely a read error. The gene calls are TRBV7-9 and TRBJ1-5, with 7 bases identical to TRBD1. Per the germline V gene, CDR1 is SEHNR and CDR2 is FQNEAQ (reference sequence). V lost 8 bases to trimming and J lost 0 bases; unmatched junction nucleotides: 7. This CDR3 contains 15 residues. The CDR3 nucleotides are TGTGCCAGCGCCCAGGGGGTGACTAGCAATCAGCCCCAGCATGTT. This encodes CASAQGVTSNQPQHV.

CDR3 bases: TGCGCCAGCAGCACTGAGACAAGGAACACTGAAGCTTTCTTT. Its translation is CASSTETRNTEAFF. The V call is TRBV5-1, the J call TRBJ1-1; D remains unclear. The CDR3 is 14 amino acids. Deletions cut 4 bases from V and 1 base from J, with 11 bases between. From germline, CDR1 is SGHRS and CDR2 YFSETQ.